This T cell receptor (beta chain) emerged from a study of CD8 T cells in Susac syndrome. Broader study findings: As the study acknowledged, the number of individuals in its TCR sequencing and HLA analysis was relatively small.

A note on this clonotype: Its cognate antigen is unknown.

The germline V and J ends were trimmed by 4 bases and 2 bases, with 19 bases remaining between them. From germline, CDR1 is MGHDK and CDR2 SYGVNS. The CDR3 is 17 residues long. It was with random hexamers that 0.5 to 1 ug RNA was reverse transcribed. Amplification of TCR beta CDR3 spanned 54 Vbeta and 13 Jbeta via immunoSEQ multiplex PCR. MiXCR was run by TCRdb on the immunoSEQ multiplex PCR reads, yielding one entry per CDR3 protein. The sample has 100,000 to 150,000 distinct CDR3 sequences, around 80% seen once. TCR beta sequencing covered blood CD8+ and CD4+ T cells. TEMRA cells were enriched by FACS, and CD4+ and CD8+ T cells were negatively isolated.

Sequencing input: CD8+ T cells from PBMCs. The rearrangement joins TRBV25-1 to TRBJ2-3, with D unclear. The source is a human donor with multiple sclerosis. For the CDR3, the DNA is TGTGCCAGCAGTGCTGAAGGTAGACCCGCGCACACAGATACGCAGTATTTT. This gives the protein CASSAEGRPAHTDTQYF.